One sample yielded the 28 T cell receptor beta chains listed below, sequenced in a study of T cell responses to AZD1222 COVID-19 vaccine. The protocol was immunoSEQ multiplex PCR, while the TCRdb copy is restricted to in-frame clones and leaves out a portion. The sample lists about 150,000 clones, about 90% occurring once. Sequencing was performed on peripheral blood, taken on day 0 of AZD1222 vaccination. These receptors originate from an adult in good health.

V usage is TRBV10-1 and J usage is TRBJ1-1, with 7 positions matching TRBD1. Germline V gene sequence: CDR1 WNHNN, CDR2 SYGVQD (reference sequence). J was trimmed by 6 bases and V by 9 bases; bases with no gene match: 7. The CDR3 consists of 12 residues. In nucleotides, the CDR3 is TGCGCCAGTGCTACAGGGGACTCTGAAGCTTTCTTT. This translates into CASATGDSEAFF.

The rearrangement joins TRBV11-2 to TRBJ2-7; 9 nucleotides align to TRBD2. Germline lookup yields CDR1 SGHAT and CDR2 FQNNGV. After removal of 4 bases from V and 2 bases from J, the junction contained 6 bases not matched to a gene. The CDR3 loop spans 15 amino acids. CDR3 DNA sequence: TGTGCCAGCAGCTCTCTAGCGGGGAACGCCTACGAGCAGTACTTC. Its translation: CASSSLAGNAYEQYF.

The chain joins TRBV7-2 to TRBJ2-1; D might be TRBD2 (5 bases). The CDR3 extends over 15 amino acids. Trimming took off 7 bases at V and 3 bases at J, with 16 bases between the two ends. The V gene's germline CDR1 is SGHTA and CDR2 FQGNSA. This CDR3 is CASNLRGIGYNEQFF. In DNA, the CDR3 is TGTGCCAGCAACCTAAGAGGGATAGGCTACAATGAGCAGTTCTTC. Full variable domain (missing parts from reference TRBV7-2 and TRBJ2-1): GAGVSQSPSNKVTEKGKDVELRCDPISGHTALYWYRQSLGQGLEFLIYFQGNSAPDKSGLPSDRFSAERTGGSVSTLTIQRTQQEDSAVYLCASNLRGIGYNEQFFGPGTRLTVL.

This clone was recorded only once. This sequence joins TRBV29-1 and TRBJ2-1; 8 positions agree with TRBD1. Germline CDR1 is SQVTM and CDR2 is ANQGSEA. This CDR3 is 14 amino acids long. The J segment lost 5 bases and the V segment lost 6 bases, leaving 9 bases of the junction unmatched. The CDR3 coding sequence is TGCAGCGTGGACCTCGACAGGGGACACAATGAGCAGTTCTTC. Translating gives CSVDLDRGHNEQFF.

The V and J genes are TRBV5-4 and TRBJ2-7, with 7 positions matching TRBD1. This CDR3 has 15 amino acids. Germline V gene sequence: CDR1 SGHNT, CDR2 YYREEE (reference sequence). With 4 bases clipped from V and 1 base from J, the junction kept 8 bases outside the gene matches. As DNA, the CDR3 is TGTGCCAGCAGCCGGATGACAGGGCAATCCTACGAGCAGTACTTC. Translated, it gives CASSRMTGQSYEQYF.

The rearrangement uses TRBV19 and TRBJ1-5; maybe TRBD1 (5 bases). The CDR3 has 13 amino acids. V lost 9 bases to trimming and J lost 5 bases, with 14 bases between them. Germline CDR1 and CDR2: LNHDA and SQIVND (reference sequence). CDR3 sequence: CASLGGNYQPQHF. For the CDR3, the DNA is TGTGCCAGCCTTGGGGGGAATTATCAGCCCCAGCATTTT. Variable domain in full (rest from reference TRBV19 and TRBJ1-5): DGGITQSPKYLFRKEGQNVTLSCEQNLNHDAMYWYRQDPGQGLRLIYYSQIVNDFQKGDIAEGYSVSREKKESFPLTVTSAQKNPTAFYLCASLGGNYQPQHFGDGTRLSIL.

V gene TRBV29-1 combines with J gene TRBJ1-2; TRBD1 matches 7 bases. The CDR3 is 15 residues long. Germline CDR1 and CDR2: SQVTM and ANQGSEA. J lost 4 bases, V lost 6 bases, and 14 bases had no gene match. CDR3 in amino acids: CSVYSGTDTPYGYTF. The CDR3 DNA reads as TGCAGCGTCTACTCAGGGACAGACACTCCCTATGGCTACACCTTC.

The V and J genes are TRBV4-1 and TRBJ2-1; the match to TRBD2 covers 10 bases. Germline values: CDR1 MGHRA, CDR2 YSYEKL. With V trimmed by 1 base and J by 2 bases, 5 bases remained unmatched. CDR3 length: 17 amino acids. The CDR3 DNA reads as TGCGCCAGCAGCCAAGGGCTAGCGGGGGAAACCTACAATGAGCAGTTCTTC. Its protein product is CASSQGLAGETYNEQFF.

The chain employs TRBV9 and TRBJ2-1; D gene ambiguous. The CDR3 has 15 amino acids. Trimming removed 6 bases at V and 6 bases at J, with 19 bases between. Germline V CDR1 and CDR2: SGDLS, YYNGEE. CDR3 sequence: CASNPLGNMGNEQFF. The CDR3 coding sequence is TGTGCCAGCAACCCCTTAGGGAATATGGGCAATGAGCAGTTCTTC.

V and J are TRBV24-1 and TRBJ1-3; D unresolved. This CDR3 contains 13 residues. Germline V gene lookup returns CDR1 KGHDR and CDR2 SFDVKD. The germline V and J ends were trimmed by 5 bases and 4 bases, with 8 bases remaining between them. CDR3 nucleotide sequence: TGTGCCACCAGTGGTCGATACGGAAACACCATATATTTT. Its protein product is CATSGRYGNTIYF.

The V and J genes are TRBV27 and TRBJ1-5; perhaps TRBD1 as D (6 bases). V lost 8 bases and J lost 4, with 9 bases in between. The CDR3 covers 12 residues. In germline, CDR1 is MNHEY, CDR2 SMNVEV (reference sequence). DNA of the CDR3: TGTGCCAGCGGACAGAGAAATCAGCCCCAGCATTTT. Amino acids: CASGQRNQPQHF.

The chain is built from TRBV7-8 and TRBJ1-1; D unresolved. Germline V CDR1 and CDR2: SGHVS, FQNEAQ. CDR3 length: 20 amino acids. The V and J ends lost 4 bases and 1 base respectively, with 28 bases between them. CDR3 DNA sequence: TGTGCCAGCAGCTCCAAGACCCTAAACACAGCCCCCAAGTCGAACACTGAAGCTTTCTTT. This codes for CASSSKTLNTAPKSNTEAFF.

The chain recombines TRBV4-2 with TRBJ2-7; possibly TRBD1 for D (5 bases). Germline loops: CDR1 LGHNA, CDR2 YNFKEQ. V lost 3 bases and J lost 7, with 22 bases in between. The CDR3 is 16 amino acids. CDR3 protein: CASSHPQGSTVEEQYF. CDR3 nucleotides: TGTGCCAGCAGCCACCCTCAGGGTTCGACCGTCGAAGAGCAGTACTTC.

CDR3 bases: TGTGCCAGCAGCTTAGGGGTGAACTACGAGCAGTACTTC. Its protein is CASSLGVNYEQYF. This sequence joins TRBV7-8 and TRBJ2-7; D not certain. V was trimmed by 1 base and J by 3 bases, leaving 7 bases between them. The germline CDR1 and CDR2 sequences are SGHVS and FQNEAQ. The CDR3 is made up of 13 amino acids.

This clone came up once. The chain joins TRBV9 to TRBJ2-1; 15 positions match TRBD2. The germline gives CDR1 SGDLS, CDR2 YYNGEE. CDR3 length equals 16 residues. V lost 3 bases to trimming and J lost 2 bases; unmatched junction nucleotides: 0. The CDR3 DNA reads as TGTGCCAGCAGCGGGACTAGCGGGGGGGCCTACAATGAGCAGTTCTTC. Protein product: CASSGTSGGAYNEQFF.

This clone was seen a handful of times. The J gene is TRBJ2-7, the V gene TRBV25-1; 9 positions agree with TRBD2. The germline CDR1 and CDR2 sequences are MGHDK and SYGVNS. The CDR3 contains 15 residues. With V trimmed by 6 bases and J by 6 bases, 12 bases remained unmatched. The CDR3 nucleotides read TGTGCCAGCAGCAACCAAGCGGGAGGCCCCCTCGAGCAGTACTTC. Translated: CASSNQAGGPLEQYF.

The chain has TRBV4-2 and TRBJ2-7; 12 bases align to TRBD1. CDR1 is LGHNA and CDR2 is YNFKEQ in the germline V gene. The CDR3 runs 15 residues. J lost 7 bases, V lost 2 bases, and 6 bases had no gene match. The CDR3 loop reads CASSQRDRGRREQYF. The CDR3 DNA reads as TGTGCCAGCAGCCAACGGGACAGGGGGCGGAGGGAGCAGTACTTC.

This clone occurred many times. The chain links TRBV5-1 to TRBJ1-4; D is unclear. The CDR3 is made up of 15 amino acids. V lost 0 bases to trimming and J lost 7 bases, with 13 bases between them. Germline V gene sequence: CDR1 SGHRS, CDR2 YFSETQ. The CDR3 DNA reads as TGCGCCAGCAGCTTGGCGTCAGGCGGAGGTGAAAAACTGTTTTTT. Protein product: CASSLASGGGEKLFF.

The chain employs TRBV7-9 and TRBJ1-3, with a tentative D call TRBD1 (6 bases). From germline, CDR1 is SEHNR and CDR2 FQNEAQ (reference sequence). V was trimmed by 6 bases and J by 3 bases, leaving 21 bases between them. There are 17 residues in the CDR3. The CDR3 DNA reads TGTGCCAGCAGACGTCCTACAACACAGGGAGGTGGAAACACCATATATTTT. Translation gives CASRRPTTQGGGNTIYF.

The rearrangement uses TRBV28 and TRBJ2-7; 9 nucleotides agree with TRBD1. Germline lookup yields CDR1 MDHEN and CDR2 SYDVKM. The CDR3 runs to 13 residues. V lost 8 bases, J lost 7 bases, and 9 bases stayed unmatched. The CDR3 is CASQQGALLEQYF. The CDR3 DNA follows: TGTGCCAGCCAACAGGGGGCCCTTCTGGAGCAGTACTTC.

The J gene is TRBJ2-7, the V gene TRBV19, with a tentative D call TRBD2 (5 bases). The germline CDR1 and CDR2 sequences are LNHDA and SQIVND (reference sequence). Trimming removed 5 bases from V and 0 bases from J, with 8 bases in between. The CDR3 runs to 13 residues. This chain's CDR3 is CASSPRVSYEQYF. The CDR3 region has the DNA TGTGCCAGTAGTCCGCGGGTCTCCTACGAGCAGTACTTC.

The chain recombines TRBV11-2 with TRBJ1-2, with D maybe TRBD1 (5 bases). The CDR3 covers 14 residues. V gave up 5 bases and J gave up 5 bases, with 15 bases separating them. The germline CDR1 and CDR2 sequences are SGHAT and FQNNGV. The CDR3 is CASSPRAGRYGYTF. The CDR3 DNA follows: TGTGCCAGCAGCCCCAGGGCGGGGAGATATGGCTACACCTTC.

This clone has just one count. The chain carries TRBV5-6 and TRBJ2-2, with 8 bases identical to TRBD2. With V trimmed by 4 bases and J by 6 bases, 8 bases remained unmatched. This CDR3 region has 15 residues. CDR1 and CDR2 (germline): SGHDT, YYEEEE. The CDR3 region has the DNA TGTGCCAGCAGCCCTCCAGCGGGGGTGGCCGGGGAGCTGTTTTTT. This codes for CASSPPAGVAGELFF. The complete variable domain, with remaining parts taken from reference TRBV5-6 and TRBJ2-2, reads DAGVTQSPTHLIKTRGQQVTLRCSPKSGHDTVSWYQQALGQGPQFIFQYYEEEERQRGNFPDRFSGHQFPNYSSELNVNALLLGDSALYLCASSPPAGVAGELFFGEGSRLTVL.

The chain links TRBV29-1 to TRBJ2-1; 7 bases fit TRBD1. The CDR3 contains 12 residues. Germline CDR1 SQVTM, CDR2 ANQGSEA. The CDR3 reads CARQGPYNEQFF. The CDR3 nucleotides are TGCGCCCGACAGGGACCGTACAATGAGCAGTTCTTC.

V is TRBV7-2 and J is TRBJ2-7, with D possibly matching TRBD2 (7 bases). Germline loops: CDR1 SGHTA, CDR2 FQGNSA. The CDR3 spans 15 residues. Trimming pared 5 bases from V and 2 bases from J, leaving 16 bases between. CDR3 DNA: TGTGCCAGCAGCGTAGGGGGGGGGAGCCCCTACGAGCAGTACTTC. The encoded protein is CASSVGGGSPYEQYF.

This sequence joins TRBV7-3 and TRBJ1-2; no reliable D call. The V gene lost 5 bases and the J gene lost 2 bases, with 12 bases spanning the gap. The CDR3 covers 14 residues. CDR1 and CDR2 from the germline V gene are SGHTA and FQGTGA. CDR3 in amino acids: CASSPDGGNYGYTF. CDR3 in DNA: TGTGCCAGCAGCCCGGACGGCGGGAACTATGGCTACACCTTC.

The chain carries TRBV9 and TRBJ1-2, with a possible D match to TRBD1 (5 bases). The V gene lost 3 bases and the J gene lost 2 bases, with 8 bases spanning the gap. Germline loops: CDR1 SGDLS, CDR2 YYNGEE. This CDR3 spans 13 amino acids. DNA of the CDR3: TGTGCCAGCAGCGCCCAGGGAAACTATGGCTACACCTTC. This translates into CASSAQGNYGYTF.

This chain uses TRBV7-9 with TRBJ2-7; 8 bases match TRBD2. The CDR3 spans 15 residues. Trimming removed 5 bases from V and 2 bases from J; junction bases left unmatched: 8. Looked up from germline, CDR1 is SEHNR and CDR2 is FQNEAQ (reference sequence). The CDR3 here is CASSLSGGIPYEQYF. CDR3 DNA sequence: TGTGCCAGCAGCCTGAGCGGGGGAATCCCCTACGAGCAGTACTTC.